These 4 T cell receptor beta chains came from one sample sequenced in a study of blood T cell repertoires in COVID-19. Clones were read by immunoSEQ multiplex PCR, and TCRdb kept only the in-frame ones, dropping some. Of 200,000 to 300,000 clones detected, 86% appear once; the ten largest clones hold roughly 2.6%. The sample was PBMCs or T cells enriched from blood (not recorded which). These receptors were obtained from a young woman who had recovered from COVID-19.

Only one count was recorded for this clone. The chain combines TRBV28 with TRBJ1-5; the D gene is possibly TRBD1 (5 bases). Trimming removed 8 bases at V and 1 base at J, with 18 bases between. The length of the CDR3 is 16 residues. Germline assignment: CDR1 MDHEN and CDR2 SYDVKM. CDR3 in amino acids: CASGRSGFFSNQPQHF. The CDR3 nucleotides are TGTGCCAGCGGAAGATCAGGGTTTTTCAGCAATCAGCCCCAGCATTTT.

The chain carries TRBV19 and TRBJ2-3, with 9 bases matching TRBD1. The CDR3 consists of 15 residues. V shed 6 bases and J 3 bases; nucleotides not matched to a gene: 7. The germline V gene encodes CDR1 LNHDA and CDR2 SQIVND (reference sequence). CDR3 DNA sequence: TGTGCCAGTAGCACCGGGACAGGGTGGACAGATACGCAGTATTTT. This translates into CASSTGTGWTDTQYF.

The CDR3 coding sequence is TGTGCCAGCAGGACCGGGACAGGGTCGTTGGAGACCCAGTACTTC. Its translation: CASRTGTGSLETQYF. The chain joins TRBV2 to TRBJ2-5, with 9 bases that match TRBD1. Germline lookup yields CDR1 SNHLY and CDR2 FYNNEI. The CDR3 consists of 15 residues. The V gene end was trimmed by 6 bases and the J gene end by 5 bases; junction bases not matched to a gene: 10.

This chain uses TRBV7-9 with TRBJ1-3; a weak D match, TRBD1 (6 bases). Looked up from germline, CDR1 is SEHNR and CDR2 is FQNEAQ (reference sequence). The CDR3 spans 14 residues. V dropped 3 bases and J dropped 11 bases, with 17 bases sitting between them. CDR3 nucleotides: TGTGCCAGCAGCTTCGCAGGGGCCAGAAGATCCATATATTTT. Translating it yields CASSFAGARRSIYF.